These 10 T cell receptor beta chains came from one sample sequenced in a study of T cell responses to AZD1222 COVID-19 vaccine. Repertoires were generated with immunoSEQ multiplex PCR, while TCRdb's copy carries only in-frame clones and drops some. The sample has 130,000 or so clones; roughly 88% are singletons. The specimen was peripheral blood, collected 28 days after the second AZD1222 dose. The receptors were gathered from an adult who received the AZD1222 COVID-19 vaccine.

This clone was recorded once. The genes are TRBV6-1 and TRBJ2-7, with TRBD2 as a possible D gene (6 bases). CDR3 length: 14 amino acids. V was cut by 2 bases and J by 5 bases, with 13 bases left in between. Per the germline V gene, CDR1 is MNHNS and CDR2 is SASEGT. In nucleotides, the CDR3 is TGTGCCAGCAGTGAATTTGCTAGCGTCAACGAGCAGTACTTC. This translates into CASSEFASVNEQYF.

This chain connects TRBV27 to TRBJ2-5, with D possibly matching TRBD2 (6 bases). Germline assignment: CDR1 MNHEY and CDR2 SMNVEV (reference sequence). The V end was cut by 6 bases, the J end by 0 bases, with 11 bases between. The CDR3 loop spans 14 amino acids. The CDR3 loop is CASSPQRDQETQYF. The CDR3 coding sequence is TGTGCCAGCAGCCCTCAGCGGGACCAAGAGACCCAGTACTTC.

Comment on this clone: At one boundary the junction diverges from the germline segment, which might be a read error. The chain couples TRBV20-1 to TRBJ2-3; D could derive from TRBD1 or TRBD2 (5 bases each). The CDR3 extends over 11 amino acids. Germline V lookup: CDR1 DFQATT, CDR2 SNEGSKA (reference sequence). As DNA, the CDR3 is TGCAGTGCCCATCAGGGACCCCTTCGGTGCTTT. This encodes CSAHQGPLRCF.

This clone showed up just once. The CDR3 bases are TGTGCCAGCAGTCCCCCGGGACAGGGGGGCTACACCTTC. It translates to CASSPPGQGGYTF. This chain joins TRBV12-3 or TRBV12-4 and TRBJ1-2; TRBD1 aligns across 10 bases. V shed 5 bases and J 8 bases; nucleotides not matched to a gene: 5. This CDR3 is built from 13 residues.

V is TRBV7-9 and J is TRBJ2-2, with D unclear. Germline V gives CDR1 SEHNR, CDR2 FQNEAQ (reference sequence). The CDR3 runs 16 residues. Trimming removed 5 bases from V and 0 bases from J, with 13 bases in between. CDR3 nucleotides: TGTGCCAGCAGCACCGGACCGACGACGAACACCGGGGAGCTGTTTTTT. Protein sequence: CASSTGPTTNTGELFF. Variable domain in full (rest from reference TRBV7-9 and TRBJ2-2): DTGVSQNPRHKITKRGQNVTFRCDPISEHNRLYWYRQTLGQGPEFLTYFQNEAQLEKSRLLSDRFSAERPKGSFSTLEIQRTEQGDSAMYLCASSTGPTTNTGELFFGEGSRLTVL.

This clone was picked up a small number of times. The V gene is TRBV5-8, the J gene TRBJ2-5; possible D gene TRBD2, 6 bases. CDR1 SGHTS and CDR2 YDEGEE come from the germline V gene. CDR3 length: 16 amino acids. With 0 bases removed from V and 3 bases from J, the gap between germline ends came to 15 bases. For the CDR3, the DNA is TGTGCCAGCAGCTTGGGGGTCCGGGGGTCGGAAGAGACCCAGTACTTC. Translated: CASSLGVRGSEETQYF.

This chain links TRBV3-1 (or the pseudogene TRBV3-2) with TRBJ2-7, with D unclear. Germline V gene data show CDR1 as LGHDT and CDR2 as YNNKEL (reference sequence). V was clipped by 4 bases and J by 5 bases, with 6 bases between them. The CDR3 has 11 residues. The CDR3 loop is CASSRTHEQYF. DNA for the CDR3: TGTGCCAGCAGCCGGACCCACGAGCAGTACTTC.

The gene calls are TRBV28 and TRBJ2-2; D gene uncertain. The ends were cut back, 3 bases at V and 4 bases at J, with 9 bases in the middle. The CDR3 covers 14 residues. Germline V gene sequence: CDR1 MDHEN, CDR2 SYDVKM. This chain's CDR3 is CASSLVDPTGELFF. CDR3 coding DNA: TGTGCCAGCAGTTTGGTCGACCCCACCGGGGAGCTGTTTTTT.

The CDR3 here is CASSWGQGVETQYF. Written as DNA, the CDR3 is TGCGCCAGCAGCTGGGGACAGGGGGTAGAGACCCAGTACTTC. V gene TRBV5-1 combines with J gene TRBJ2-5; the match to TRBD1 covers 11 bases. Germline CDR1 reads SGHRS; CDR2 reads YFSETQ. With V trimmed by 3 bases and J by 4 bases, 2 bases remained unmatched. The CDR3 has 14 amino acids.

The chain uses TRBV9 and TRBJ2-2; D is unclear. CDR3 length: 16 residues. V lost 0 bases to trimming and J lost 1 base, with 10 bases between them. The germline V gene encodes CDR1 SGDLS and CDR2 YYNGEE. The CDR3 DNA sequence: TGTGCCAGCAGCGTAGCGACTTCCGGGAACACCGGGGAGCTGTTTTTT. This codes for CASSVATSGNTGELFF.